This T cell receptor (beta chain) is from a study of T and B cells in COVID-19 patients. Turning to the study itself: Median age was approximately 33 years in the recovered cohort and around 63 years in the active-infection cohort.

BIOMED2 TRB-A/B primer pools were used in multiplex TRB PCR. TCRdb reprocessed the multiplex PCR reads with MiXCR, giving one entry per CDR3 protein. Among under 4,500 distinct CDR3 sequences, 25% were seen once, and the ten largest hold 20% to 25%. Study-level points and caveats: Patients with COVID-19 reportedly showed strongly skewed T cell receptor beta variable and joining gene usage. Clonality of TRB repertoires was high in active COVID-19; recovery brought above-healthy diversity and richness.

This clonotype is labeled as medium-sized. What it recognizes is unknown. TRB was amplified from around 250-460 ng of blood genomic DNA. Sequenced material: blood. The sequence came from a human donor with active COVID-19.

The DNA of the CDR3 is TGCAGCGTTGATCCCGGCTATGGCTACACCTTC. As protein: CSVDPGYGYTF. This sequence joins TRBV29-1 and TRBJ1-2; D is uncertain. CDR3 size: 11 residues. Germline V gene sequence: CDR1 SQVTM, CDR2 ANQGSEA. V gave up 3 bases and J gave up 4 bases, with 6 bases separating them.